The rows below give T cell receptor beta chains drawn from one sample of a study of shared T cell receptors in the human thymus. Produced via immunoSEQ multiplex PCR; TCRdb's table is partial and in-frame only. The sample lists more than 550,000 clones, around 87% occurring once. In addition, the sample was reused for a study of human thymus T cells.

Sequenced: thymocytes. These receptors were collected from a boy in the first two years of life with a congenital heart defect. Both conserved end residues are trimmed from each CDR3. The order of the fields is V gene, D gene, J gene, CDR3 protein. A D gene is named only where the DNA matches it firmly.

TRBV4-3	TRBD2	TRBJ2-2	ASSSWSGRRAGELF
TRBV6-1	TRBD1	TRBJ2-7	ASSEAGQGQGRYEQY
TRBV4-3	-	TRBJ1-4	ASSQSPRDLSEKLF
TRBV28	-	TRBJ2-7	ASSLKHDGYEQY
TRBV28	TRBD2	TRBJ2-7	ASSLTSGSNEQY
TRBV7-8	TRBD2	TRBJ2-5	ASSFRMVSGGRETQY
TRBV4-3	TRBD1	TRBJ2-5	ASSQDLRDTGVETQY
TRBV28	TRBD1	TRBJ2-7	ASSPDRDPAEQY
TRBV13	TRBD2	TRBJ2-1	ASSLGLLSAGGPDEQF
TRBV7-2	-	TRBJ1-3	ASSYDRKKRGGNTIY
TRBV7-3	-	TRBJ2-2	ASSLGRKNTGELF
TRBV6-6	-	TRBJ1-2	ASSYKEAGSVGYT
TRBV15	-	TRBJ1-5	ATSRDGDRNSNQPQH
TRBV19	TRBD1	TRBJ1-1	ASSIPDRGQLNTEAF
TRBV11-2	-	TRBJ2-3	ASSLLWHTQY
TRBV2	TRBD1	TRBJ2-5	ASSEVRDSQETQY
TRBV15	TRBD1	TRBJ1-6	ATSRDRRGSNSPLH
TRBV12-5	-	TRBJ1-1	ASGFWRDLNTEAF
TRBV28	TRBD1	TRBJ1-2	ASSHGTEKGYNYGYT
TRBV7-8	-	TRBJ1-1	ASSLVSQKNTEAF
TRBV5-1	TRBD2	TRBJ2-2	ASSLKAGGPGELF
TRBV12-5	-	TRBJ1-3	ASGLGPPSQGNTIY
TRBV5-6	TRBD1	TRBJ2-7	ASSYKDRDGYEQY
TRBV14	TRBD1	TRBJ2-7	ASSQTTGVGEQY
TRBV6-8	TRBD2	TRBJ2-1	ASSYFGGAACEQF
TRBV6-6	-	TRBJ1-5	ASIAQGGNQPQH
TRBV4-1	-	TRBJ1-6	ASSQVPREVNSPLH
TRBV29-1	TRBD2	TRBJ2-3	SVSSGRGSDTQY
TRBV5-6	-	TRBJ1-6	ASSLTQVNSPLH